These 24 T cell receptor beta chains came from one sample sequenced in a study of beta chain features in type 1 diabetes. Overall study findings and caveats: Moderate yet significant TCRB CDR3 shortening was seen in Type 1 diabetes patients in all four CD4+ subsets.

Every bit of the isolated RNA underwent reverse transcription, so sequencing read expressed TCRB transcripts. Data came from immunoSEQ multiplex PCR; TCRdb stores just in-frame clones and leaves some out. The sample lists 680,000 or so clones, under 15% occurring once. These receptors are not linked to any known antigen. The sample was naive CD4+ T cells from blood. These receptor sequences come from a man between 18 and 35 years old with type 1 diabetes.

The chain joins TRBV18 to TRBJ2-3; D is ambiguous. The CDR3 totals 14 residues. CDR1 KGHSH and CDR2 LQKENI come from the germline V gene. Trimming left V 4 bases short and J 0 bases short, with 8 bases between. The CDR3 is CASSLDSSTDTQYF. The CDR3 bases are TGTGCCAGCTCACTAGACTCTAGCACAGATACGCAGTATTTT.

This clone was seen more than once but under ten times. CDR3 loop: CASSYKGGSTDTQYF. The CDR3 coding sequence is TGTGCCAGCAGCTACAAAGGGGGCAGCACAGATACGCAGTATTTT. The chain joins TRBV7-9 to TRBJ2-3; TRBD1 matches at 7 bases. CDR3 length: 15 amino acids. The J segment lost 0 bases and the V segment lost 4 bases, leaving 4 bases of the junction unmatched. Germline V CDR1 and CDR2: SEHNR, FQNEAQ (reference sequence).

V and J are TRBV6-5 and TRBJ2-7; 7 bases align to TRBD2. This CDR3 comprises 12 residues. The junction had 6 bases not matched to a gene; V was cut back by 10 bases and J by 3 bases. Germline-derived CDR1 and CDR2 are MNHEY and SVGAGI. CDR3 sequence: CATRDYHYEQYF. In DNA form, the CDR3 reads TGTGCCACCCGGGACTACCACTACGAGCAGTACTTC.

The table lists this clone with a few counts. V and J are TRBV25-1 and TRBJ1-2, with D possibly TRBD1 on 6 matching bases. V was cut by 8 bases and J by 4 bases, with 11 bases left in between. This CDR3 region has 12 residues. Germline-derived CDR1 and CDR2 are MGHDK and SYGVNS. CDR3: CASQWGAYGYTF. The CDR3 region has the DNA TGTGCCAGCCAATGGGGGGCCTATGGCTACACCTTC.

V and J are TRBV9 and TRBJ2-7; D remains ambiguous. The CDR3 has 14 residues. Trimming removed 0 bases at V and 0 bases at J, with 7 bases between. CDR1 SGDLS and CDR2 YYNGEE come from the germline V gene. CDR3 residues: CASSVGVPSYEQYF. DNA for the CDR3: TGTGCCAGCAGCGTAGGGGTTCCCTCCTACGAGCAGTACTTC.

This clone was detected a few times. In DNA form, the CDR3 reads TGTGCCAGCTCAGACCAGGGGAGCACTAATGAAAAACTGTTTTTT. As protein: CASSDQGSTNEKLFF. The chain joins TRBV18 to TRBJ1-4, with D maybe TRBD1 (6 bases). The CDR3 is made up of 15 amino acids. Germline CDR1 and CDR2: KGHSH and LQKENI. V lost 5 bases, J lost 2 bases, and 12 bases lay in between.

The rearrangement joins TRBV6-6 to TRBJ1-5, with D unresolved. Germline CDR1 reads MNHNY; CDR2 reads SVGAGI (reference sequence). The CDR3 consists of 15 residues. V dropped 2 bases and J dropped 3 bases, with 11 bases sitting between them. The CDR3 nucleotides read TGTGCCAGCAGTTACGGGCGGGTCGACAATCAGCCCCAGCATTTT. Protein product: CASSYGRVDNQPQHF.

The chain is built from TRBV7-2 and TRBJ1-1, with 8 bases identical to TRBD1. The V gene end was trimmed by 1 base and the J gene end by 4 bases; junction bases not matched to a gene: 5. The CDR3 extends over 15 amino acids. Germline assignment: CDR1 SGHTA and CDR2 FQGNSA. The CDR3 region has the DNA TGTGCCAGCAGCTTAGAGGGACAGGCGATCACTGAAGCTTTCTTT. Translation: CASSLEGQAITEAFF.

This clone was recorded a few times. The V call is TRBV20-1, the J call TRBJ2-7; D gene uncertain. Germline V lookup: CDR1 DFQATT, CDR2 SNEGSKA (reference sequence). The V gene lost 6 bases and the J gene lost 6 bases, with 9 bases spanning the gap. This CDR3 comprises 10 residues. CDR3 sequence: CSARRTEQYF. The CDR3 DNA sequence: TGCAGTGCCAGAAGGACCGAGCAGTACTTC.

This clone has a handful of counts. The CDR3 nucleotides are TGTGCCAGCACCTCGGGGTCGGAGACCCAGTACTTC. Translated: CASTSGSETQYF. This chain links TRBV11-2 with TRBJ2-5, with D possibly TRBD2 on 5 matching bases. This CDR3 is 12 amino acids long. CDR1 is SGHAT and CDR2 is FQNNGV in the germline V gene. V dropped 7 bases and J dropped 5 bases, with 11 bases sitting between them.

This chain uses TRBV5-6 with TRBJ2-6; D is unresolved. The CDR3 extends over 15 amino acids. CDR1 is SGHDT, CDR2 YYEEEE, per germline. V gave up 0 bases and J gave up 0 bases, with 4 bases separating them. The CDR3 is CASSLGFSGANVLTF. The CDR3 DNA reads as TGTGCCAGCAGCTTGGGTTTCTCTGGGGCCAACGTCCTGACTTTC.

This clone has only a few counts. This chain links TRBV6-6 with TRBJ2-5; D remains unclear. CDR3 size: 12 residues. V lost 0 bases, J lost 10 bases, and 9 bases lay in between. Germline CDR1 MNHNY, CDR2 SVGAGI (reference sequence). CDR3 sequence: CASSYSIEDQYF. In nucleotides, the CDR3 is TGTGCCAGCAGTTACTCGATAGAGGACCAGTACTTC.

This clone was detected only a few times. The chain uses TRBV18 and TRBJ1-1, with D uncertain. Trimming removed 3 bases from V and 0 bases from J, with 8 bases in between. The CDR3 is 14 residues long. CDR1 and CDR2 (germline): KGHSH, LQKENI. The CDR3 is CASSPRQMNTEAFF. CDR3 nucleotide sequence: TGTGCCAGCTCACCTAGGCAGATGAACACTGAAGCTTTCTTT. Filled out from reference TRBV18 and TRBJ1-1, the complete variable domain reads NAGVMQNPRHLVRRRGQEARLRCSPMKGHSHVYWYRQLPEEGLKFMVYLQKENIIDESGMPKERFSAEFPKEGPSILRIQQVVRGDSAAYFCASSPRQMNTEAFFGQGTRLTVV.

The chain links TRBV28 to TRBJ1-4; TRBD1 matches at 7 bases. Germline CDR1 reads MDHEN; CDR2 reads SYDVKM. Trimming removed 6 bases from V and 13 bases from J; junction bases left unmatched: 11. The CDR3 extends over 13 amino acids. CDR3 nucleotides: TGTGCCAGCAGGCAGGGGGTAATAGGACGACTGTTTTTT. It is translated as CASRQGVIGRLFF.

The V call is TRBV25-1, the J call TRBJ1-2; a weak D match, TRBD1 (5 bases). The CDR3 covers 14 residues. V lost 0 bases, J lost 6 bases, and 11 bases lay in between. Germline CDR1 and CDR2: MGHDK and SYGVNS. Here the CDR3 reads CASSEYRVLNGYTF. The CDR3 nucleotides read TGTGCCAGCAGTGAATACAGGGTGCTGAATGGCTACACCTTC.

There are a few counts of this clone. The chain couples TRBV4-1 to TRBJ2-6; D not resolved. Per germline, CDR1 MGHRA and CDR2 YSYEKL. The CDR3 consists of 17 residues. The V end lost 4 bases, the J end lost 2 bases, and 15 bases lay between the germline ends. The CDR3 DNA reads TGCGCCAGCAGCCCCACTCCGCCGGGCGCTGGGGCCAACGTCCTGACTTTC. Encoded protein: CASSPTPPGAGANVLTF.

The sample holds a few counts of this clone. The chain uses TRBV9 and TRBJ2-1, with 8 bases matching TRBD1. CDR3 length equals 15 residues. V was clipped by 3 bases and J by 7 bases; unmatched bases: 9. The germline gives CDR1 SGDLS, CDR2 YYNGEE. The CDR3 here is CASSATGAFVNEQFF. CDR3 sequence (DNA): TGTGCCAGCAGCGCGACAGGGGCCTTTGTGAATGAGCAGTTCTTC.

There are a few counts of this clone. This chain connects TRBV10-3 to TRBJ1-1, with D maybe TRBD1 (6 bases). The CDR3 spans 13 residues. V gave up 6 bases and J gave up 3 bases, with 11 bases separating them. Germline CDR1 and CDR2: ENHRY and SYGVKD. CDR3 bases: TGTGCCATCAGCCCACAGGGTGACACTGAAGCTTTCTTT. Translation: CAISPQGDTEAFF.

This clone was observed a few times. The chain is built from TRBV6-5 and TRBJ2-4; D remains ambiguous. The CDR3 has 15 amino acids. Trimming pared 4 bases from V and 6 bases from J, leaving 16 bases between. Germline values: CDR1 MNHEY, CDR2 SVGAGI. CDR3 amino acids: CASSSQNWEGNIQYF. The CDR3 DNA reads TGTGCCAGCAGTTCCCAGAACTGGGAAGGAAACATTCAGTACTTC.

This clone was seen more than once but under ten times. V usage is TRBV28 and J usage is TRBJ2-2, with D unclear. V was trimmed by 2 bases and J by 3 bases, leaving 1 base between them. CDR1 is MDHEN and CDR2 is SYDVKM in the germline V gene. This CDR3 has 12 residues. The CDR3 DNA reads TGTGCCAGCAGTTTAGACACCGGGGAGCTGTTTTTT. It codes for CASSLDTGELFF.

This clone turned up a few times. The CDR3 region is CASSLLEGSYGYTF. The CDR3 DNA reads TGTGCCAGCAGCTTATTGGAGGGAAGCTATGGCTACACCTTC. The chain is built from TRBV7-8 and TRBJ1-2; D unresolved. This CDR3 region has 14 residues. V lost 2 bases to trimming and J lost 4 bases, with 11 bases between them. The germline CDR1 and CDR2 sequences are SGHVS and FQNEAQ.

The table lists this clone with a few counts. V is TRBV6-6 and J is TRBJ2-5, with 12 nucleotides matching TRBD2. The ends lost 5 bases at V and 5 bases at J; junction bases unmatched: 6. This CDR3 is 15 amino acids long. Germline V gene sequence: CDR1 MNHNY, CDR2 SVGAGI (reference sequence). The CDR3 sequence is CASSPGLAGPETQYF. CDR3 bases: TGTGCCAGCAGTCCTGGACTAGCGGGGCCCGAGACCCAGTACTTC.

The sample holds a few counts of this clone. This chain joins TRBV5-1 and TRBJ2-1, with TRBD2 matching over 8 bases. From germline, CDR1 is SGHRS and CDR2 YFSETQ. The CDR3 has 13 amino acids. V dropped 5 bases and J dropped 5; count of bases not matched to a gene: 3. CDR3 amino acids: CASSTGLDNEQFF. Written as DNA, the CDR3 is TGCGCCAGCAGTACGGGACTAGACAATGAGCAGTTCTTC.

The chain uses TRBV27 and TRBJ2-1, with D maybe TRBD1 (6 bases). The CDR3 covers 12 residues. Germline CDR1 reads MNHEY; CDR2 reads SMNVEV (reference sequence). Between the trimmed V and J ends, which lost 8 bases and 1 base, there was a span of 6 bases. Written as DNA, the CDR3 is TGTGCCAGCCAGGGGTCCTACAATGAGCAGTTCTTC. Its protein is CASQGSYNEQFF.